The source of this T cell receptor (beta chain) is a study of blood T cell repertoires in COVID-19. About the study: The samples span acute and convalescent COVID-19 from the United States, Italy and Spain. T cells, B-cell-depleted T cells, or PBMCs provided the cDNA or gDNA that served as material.

Original data processing: Amplification with reference gene primers provided the estimates of nucleated cell counts. TCRdb's copy holds only in-frame clones and misses some; the assay was immunoSEQ multiplex PCR. V and J calls and clone size are copied from that table; D and trimming were computed from the DNA. Counted here are approximately 220,000 clones, around 85% occurring once; the ten biggest clones make up roughly 7.9%. Deletions cut 8 bases from V and 7 bases from J, with 18 bases between. CDR3 length: 13 amino acids. The germline V gene has CDR1 GTSNPN and CDR2 SVGIG (reference sequence). The rearrangement joins TRBV30 to TRBJ2-1; D perhaps matches TRBD1 (6 bases). Sequencing used peripheral blood. This TCR was recovered from a woman over 75 with acute or convalescent COVID-19. DNA for the CDR3: TGTGCCCGCCGGGACACCCCTGGGAATGAGCAGTTCTTC. As protein: CARRDTPGNEQFF.